These 15 T cell receptor beta chains came from one sample sequenced in a study of vaccination and CD4 T cells after COVID-19. Time point given: late sampling 161 to 241 days after vaccination in three convalescent patients. Sample treatment: approximately nine-day PBMC culture with coronavirus spike peptide pools or control peptides (ViraFEST assay). Antigens of these TCRs are unknown. The study sequenced cultured CD4+ T cell DNA using the Oncomine TCR Beta short-read assay. A single record per CDR3 protein comes from TCRdb applying MiXCR to the PCR reads. Altogether some 23,000 distinct CDR3 sequences are present, about 45% being singletons, with the ten largest covering 4.9%. Source: CD4+ T cells from blood, cultured in vitro, taken about 7 months after SARS-CoV-2 vaccination. The receptors come from a human donor who had recovered from COVID-19.

The V call is TRBV7-8, the J call TRBJ2-5; perhaps TRBD2 as D (6 bases). V lost 6 bases to trimming and J lost 2 bases, with 22 bases between them. The germline CDR1 and CDR2 sequences are SGHVS and FQNEAQ. CDR3 length equals 17 residues. The chain's CDR3 is CASSHRTRLVRQETQYF. The CDR3, as DNA: TGTGCCAGCAGTCATCGAACCCGACTAGTTCGGCAAGAGACCCAGTACTTC.

V gene TRBV28 combines with J gene TRBJ1-5, with D maybe TRBD1 (6 bases). CDR1 is MDHEN, CDR2 SYDVKM, per germline. The CDR3 length is 13 residues. Trimming took off 6 bases at V and 3 bases at J, with 9 bases between the two ends. CDR3 amino acids: CASRDSPNQPQHF. The CDR3 DNA sequence: TGTGCCAGCAGGGACAGCCCCAATCAGCCCCAGCATTTT.

The genes are TRBV25-1 and TRBJ1-2; D is unclear. Trimming shortened V by 6 bases and J by 4 bases, and 12 bases separated the two germline ends. Looked up from germline, CDR1 is MGHDK and CDR2 is SYGVNS. This CDR3 spans 13 amino acids. In DNA form, the CDR3 reads TGTGCCAGCAGCCCACAGTCTTCCTATGGCTACACCTTC. Protein sequence: CASSPQSSYGYTF.

This clonotype has only one observation. This rearrangement joins TRBV28 to TRBJ1-1; D unclear. Germline assignment: CDR1 MDHEN and CDR2 SYDVKM. V was pared by 7 bases and J by 1 base, with 4 bases between. This CDR3 is built from 11 residues. The CDR3 reads CASIQNTEAFF. Here the CDR3 DNA reads TGTGCCAGCATACAGAACACTGAAGCTTTCTTT.

The rearrangement uses TRBV7-9 and TRBJ2-1; 8 bases agree with TRBD1. The CDR3 has 15 amino acids. V was pared by 5 bases and J by 7 bases, with 10 bases of the junction left unmatched. Germline lookup yields CDR1 SEHNR and CDR2 FQNEAQ (reference sequence). The DNA for the CDR3 is TGTGCCAGCAGCCCAAAGAGGCGGACAGGGAATGAGCAGTTCTTC. This encodes CASSPKRRTGNEQFF.

The chain joins TRBV7-2 to TRBJ1-2; 7 positions match TRBD1. With 1 base clipped from V and 4 bases from J, the junction kept 3 bases outside the gene matches. Per germline, CDR1 SGHTA and CDR2 FQGNSA. The CDR3 is made up of 14 amino acids. CDR3 nucleotide sequence: TGTGCCAGCAGCTTAGAGCGACAGGGCTATGGCTACACCTTC. It codes for CASSLERQGYGYTF.

This sequence joins TRBV20-1 and TRBJ2-1, with unresolved D. The CDR3 runs to 16 residues. CDR1 and CDR2 (germline): DFQATT, SNEGSKA (reference sequence). Trimming stripped 2 bases from V and 0 bases from J, with 14 bases between. CDR3 DNA: TGCAGTGCTAGACCTAGGCGGTCCCGCTCCTACAATGAGCAGTTCTTC. Translation: CSARPRRSRSYNEQFF.

This clonotype has only a few counts. The rearrangement links TRBV6-4 to TRBJ2-2; D is uncertain. There are 14 residues in the CDR3. The germline V gene has CDR1 MRHNA and CDR2 SNTAGT. Trimming removed 0 bases from V and 4 bases from J, with 6 bases in between. The CDR3 spells CASSDSSSTGELFF. Written as DNA, the CDR3 is TGTGCCAGCAGTGACTCGAGTAGCACCGGGGAGCTGTTTTTT.

This clonotype appeared a few times. The J gene is TRBJ1-6, the V gene TRBV6-1; tentatively, D is TRBD1 (5 bases). CDR1 is MNHNS and CDR2 is SASEGT in the germline V gene. CDR3 length: 13 residues. Trimming took 7 bases from V and 10 from J, leaving 14 bases between them. This CDR3 reads CASTEDKSSPLHF. CDR3 coding DNA: TGTGCCAGCACCGAGGACAAATCCTCACCCCTCCACTTT.

This clonotype has just one count. The missing conserved phenylalanine or tryptophan at the end of this CDR3 makes a read error likely. V is TRBV6-2 or TRBV6-3 and J is TRBJ1-5, with D perhaps matching TRBD1 (6 bases). V was shortened by 4 bases and J by 5 bases, with 12 bases between the two germline ends. Per the germline V gene, CDR1 is MNHEY and CDR2 is SVGEGT. The CDR3 totals 14 residues. The CDR3 sequence is CASSSRDNYQPQHL. The CDR3 DNA is TGTGCCAGCAGTTCCCGGGACAACTATCAGCCCCAGCATCTT.

With regard to this clonotype: A much larger clone sits a single nucleotide away, making a read error possible. J is TRBJ1-1 and V is TRBV6-1; 9 bases match TRBD1. Germline V gives CDR1 MNHNS, CDR2 SASEGT. This CDR3 has 14 amino acids. The DNA of the CDR3 is TGTGCCACCTCGACAGGGGGGGAGAGCACTGAAACTTTCTTT. Its translation is CATSTGGESTETFF.

This clonotype has a handful of counts. V usage is TRBV7-9 and J usage is TRBJ1-1, with D possibly matching TRBD1 (6 bases). CDR1 is SEHNR, CDR2 FQNEAQ, per germline (reference sequence). CDR3 length equals 13 residues. Trimming pared 6 bases from V and 5 bases from J, leaving 13 bases between. The CDR3 loop is CASSHSGETEAFF. The CDR3 DNA is TGTGCCAGCAGTCATTCAGGGGAAACTGAAGCTTTCTTT.

The chain links TRBV2 to TRBJ2-7; 7 nucleotides align to TRBD2. Germline assignment: CDR1 SNHLY and CDR2 FYNNEI. Losses at the gene ends were 5 bases for V and 3 bases for J; bases not matched to a gene: 4. The CDR3 extends over 13 amino acids. CDR3: CASSWASGYEQYF. The CDR3 nucleotides are TGTGCCAGCAGTTGGGCTAGCGGCTACGAGCAGTACTTC. The complete variable domain, with remaining parts taken from reference TRBV2 and TRBJ2-7, reads EPEVTQTPSHQVTQMGQEVILRCVPISNHLYFYWYRQILGQKVEFLVSFYNNEISEKSEIFDDQFSVERPDGSNFTLKIRSTKLEDSAMYFCASSWASGYEQYFGPGTRLTVT.

The sample holds a few counts of this clonotype. The chain has TRBV7-2 and TRBJ2-7; 9 nucleotides align to TRBD2. Germline loops: CDR1 SGHTA, CDR2 FQGNSA. The V segment lost 3 bases and the J segment 11 bases; nucleotides outside the gene matches: 14. The CDR3 is made up of 15 amino acids. The chain's CDR3 is CASSFGGGGGDWEYF. The CDR3 coding sequence is TGTGCCAGCAGCTTTGGTGGCGGGGGGGGAGATTGGGAGTACTTC.

This clonotype occurred a few times. The V call is TRBV15, the J call TRBJ2-1, with 9 positions matching TRBD2. The CDR3 consists of 18 residues. The V segment lost 3 bases and the J segment 0 bases; nucleotides outside the gene matches: 9. Looked up from germline, CDR1 is LNHNV and CDR2 is YYDKDF (reference sequence). The CDR3 here is CATSRGLARQNSYNEQFF. DNA for the CDR3: TGTGCCACCAGCAGGGGACTAGCCAGACAAAACTCCTACAATGAGCAGTTCTTC.